This TCR beta chain was observed in a study of blood T cell repertoires in COVID-19. Clones were sequenced by immunoSEQ multiplex PCR, and TCRdb holds only the in-frame ones, with some missing. The sample shows about 280,000 clones, approximately 88% of them seen only once. The CDR3 length is 14 residues. The germline V gene encodes CDR1 SNHLY and CDR2 FYNNEI. Trimming cost V 6 bases and J 5 bases, with 16 bases left between them. Recovered status in Cohort 3 required two negative PCRs, clearance, or symptom resolution. V usage is TRBV2 and J usage is TRBJ1-2, with D unresolved. This receptor was identified in a woman between 40 and 50 years old who had recovered from COVID-19. Sequenced: PBMCs or T cells enriched from blood (not recorded which). The CDR3 reads CASRGRGSGYGYTF. As DNA, the CDR3 is TGTGCCAGCAGGGGCCGTGGGTCCGGTTATGGCTACACCTTC.